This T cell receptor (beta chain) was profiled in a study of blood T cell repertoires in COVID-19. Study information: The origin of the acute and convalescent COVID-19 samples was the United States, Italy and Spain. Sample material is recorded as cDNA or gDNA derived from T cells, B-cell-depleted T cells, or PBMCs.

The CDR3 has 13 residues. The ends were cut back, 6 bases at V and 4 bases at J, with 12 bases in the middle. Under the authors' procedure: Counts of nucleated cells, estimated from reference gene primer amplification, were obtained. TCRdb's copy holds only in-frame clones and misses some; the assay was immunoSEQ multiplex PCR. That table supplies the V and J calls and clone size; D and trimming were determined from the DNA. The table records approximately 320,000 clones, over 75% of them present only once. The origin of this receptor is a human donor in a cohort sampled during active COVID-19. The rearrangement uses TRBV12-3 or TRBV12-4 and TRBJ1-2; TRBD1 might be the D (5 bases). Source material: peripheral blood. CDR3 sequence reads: CASSQGQIYGYTF. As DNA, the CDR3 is TGTGCCAGCAGCCAAGGACAAATCTATGGCTACACCTTC.